The source of this TCR beta chain is a study of graft-versus-host responses after intestinal transplantation. Study background: Recipients were all induced with anti-thymocyte globulin, then given tacrolimus and steroids for about 3 years. The study, taken as a whole, reports: Recipient marrow harbored GvH clones, some of which surfaced first in ileum or blood. Where graft-donor T cell macrochimerism was present, patients had high graft-versus-host to host-versus-graft clonal ratios in allografts.

The V gene's germline CDR1 is LGHNA and CDR2 YSLEER. The CDR3 length is 16 residues. Trimming took 0 bases from V and 6 from J, leaving 15 bases between them. Worth noting for this clone: Its specificity is unknown.

Sequencing was performed with immunoSEQ multiplex PCR; in TCRdb, only in-frame clones are kept and a portion is missing. The top ten clones hold roughly 0.3% of a sample with tens of thousands of clones, roughly 90% of them seen once. The material was unstimulated CD4+ T cells sorted from spleen or lymph node cells, obtained before transplant. This sequence joins TRBV4-3 and TRBJ1-5; the D is unclear. The sequence came from a human donor who was the organ donor for an intestinal transplant. CDR3 amino acids: CASSQEWGGFGQPQHF. In DNA, the CDR3 is TGCGCCAGCAGCCAAGAATGGGGAGGGTTTGGTCAGCCCCAGCATTTT.